The 10 T cell receptor beta chains in this list originate from one sample, sequenced in a study of monozygotic twins with cystic fibrosis. Sequencing used immunoSEQ multiplex PCR; TCRdb keeps in-frame clones, though not all of them. The sample has approximately 20,000 clones; approximately 97% are singletons. What was sequenced was blood. Every receptor here comes from a girl aged 5 to 17 with cystic fibrosis.

The chain is built from TRBV29-1 and TRBJ1-1; tentatively, D is TRBD1 (6 bases). Trimming shortened V by 1 base and J by 5 bases, and 11 bases separated the two germline ends. This CDR3 is 13 amino acids long. Germline V gene sequence: CDR1 SQVTM, CDR2 ANQGSEA. The CDR3 sequence is CSVEGSRGTEAFF. The CDR3 DNA reads as TGCAGCGTTGAAGGATCCAGGGGAACTGAAGCTTTCTTT.

The rearrangement links TRBV6-5 to TRBJ2-2; D perhaps matches TRBD1 (6 bases). Germline-derived CDR1 and CDR2 are MNHEY and SVGAGI. The CDR3 length is 14 residues. Trimming pared 0 bases from V and 6 bases from J, leaving 8 bases between. CDR3: CASSYSAGAGELFF. CDR3 nucleotides: TGTGCCAGCAGTTACTCCGCAGGGGCCGGGGAGCTGTTTTTT.

In its sample, this clone was seen once. The chain combines TRBV4-1 with TRBJ2-1, with TRBD2 matching 7 bases. CDR1 MGHRA and CDR2 YSYEKL come from the germline V gene. V dropped 6 bases and J dropped 5; count of bases not matched to a gene: 7. The CDR3 covers 14 residues. The CDR3 DNA is TGCGCCAGCAGACTTACTAGCGCCGACAATGAGCAGTTCTTC. Residues: CASRLTSADNEQFF.

The rearrangement links TRBV10-1 to TRBJ2-3; maybe TRBD2 (6 bases). Trimming removed 5 bases from V and 11 bases from J, with 17 bases in between. The germline CDR1 and CDR2 sequences are WNHNN and SYGVQD (reference sequence). The CDR3 consists of 13 residues. CDR3 sequence (DNA): TGCGCCAGCAGTACCCCCACTAGCACGAAGCAGTATTTT. This encodes CASSTPTSTKQYF.

V gene TRBV7-6 combines with J gene TRBJ2-1, with D perhaps matching TRBD1 (6 bases). Trimming took off 0 bases at V and 6 bases at J, with 6 bases between the two ends. Germline CDR1 reads SGHVS; CDR2 reads FNYEAQ. The CDR3 is 13 residues long. CDR3 residues: CASSLAGANEQFF. Here the CDR3 DNA reads TGTGCCAGCAGCTTAGCGGGGGCCAATGAGCAGTTCTTC.

V usage is TRBV2 and J usage is TRBJ2-7, with D unresolved. V lost 7 bases and J lost 1, with 14 bases in between. The CDR3 runs to 14 residues. Germline V gene sequence: CDR1 SNHLY, CDR2 FYNNEI. This CDR3 is CASKRVKESYEQYF. The CDR3 DNA reads as TGTGCCAGCAAAAGGGTGAAGGAGTCCTACGAGCAGTACTTC. Full variable domain (rest looked up from reference TRBV2 and TRBJ2-7): EPEVTQTPSHQVTQMGQEVILRCVPISNHLYFYWYRQILGQKVEFLVSFYNNEISEKSEIFDDQFSVERPDGSNFTLKIRSTKLEDSAMYFCASKRVKESYEQYFGPGTRLTVT.

This sequence joins TRBV9 and TRBJ2-2; D is unclear. The V end was cut by 0 bases, the J end by 7 bases, with 7 bases between. CDR1 SGDLS and CDR2 YYNGEE come from the germline V gene. The CDR3 contains 13 residues. The CDR3 region is CASSVEPVGELFF. The CDR3 bases are TGTGCCAGCAGCGTAGAACCTGTCGGGGAGCTGTTTTTT.

The CDR3 region is CASSLRDWVGEQFF. The DNA for the CDR3 is TGTGCCAGCAGCCTCCGGGACTGGGTCGGAGAGCAGTTCTTC. The rearrangement uses TRBV9 and TRBJ2-1; D is perhaps TRBD2 (6 bases). The germline V gene has CDR1 SGDLS and CDR2 YYNGEE. The CDR3 runs 14 residues. Between the trimmed V and J ends, which lost 4 bases and 10 bases, there was a span of 18 bases.

The chain has TRBV7-2 and TRBJ2-1; TRBD2 matches at 10 bases. Germline V gives CDR1 SGHTA, CDR2 FQGNSA. This CDR3 spans 15 amino acids. V trimming: 6 bases; J trimming: 6 bases; junction bases outside the gene matches: 8. The CDR3 nucleotides are TGTGCCAGCAGTTCTAGCGGGAGCAGGGGCAATGAGCAGTTCTTC. Amino acid sequence: CASSSSGSRGNEQFF. The complete variable domain, with remaining parts taken from reference TRBV7-2 and TRBJ2-1, reads GAGVSQSPSNKVTEKGKDVELRCDPISGHTALYWYRQSLGQGLEFLIYFQGNSAPDKSGLPSDRFSAERTGGSVSTLTIQRTQQEDSAVYLCASSSSGSRGNEQFFGPGTRLTVL.

The chain couples TRBV6-5 to TRBJ1-1, with 9 bases fitting TRBD1. CDR3 size: 15 residues. V shed 6 bases and J 4 bases; nucleotides not matched to a gene: 9. Germline V gene sequence: CDR1 MNHEY, CDR2 SVGAGI. CDR3 nucleotides: TGTGCCAGCAGACGCACCGGGACAGGGACCACTGAAGCTTTCTTT. It codes for CASRRTGTGTTEAFF.